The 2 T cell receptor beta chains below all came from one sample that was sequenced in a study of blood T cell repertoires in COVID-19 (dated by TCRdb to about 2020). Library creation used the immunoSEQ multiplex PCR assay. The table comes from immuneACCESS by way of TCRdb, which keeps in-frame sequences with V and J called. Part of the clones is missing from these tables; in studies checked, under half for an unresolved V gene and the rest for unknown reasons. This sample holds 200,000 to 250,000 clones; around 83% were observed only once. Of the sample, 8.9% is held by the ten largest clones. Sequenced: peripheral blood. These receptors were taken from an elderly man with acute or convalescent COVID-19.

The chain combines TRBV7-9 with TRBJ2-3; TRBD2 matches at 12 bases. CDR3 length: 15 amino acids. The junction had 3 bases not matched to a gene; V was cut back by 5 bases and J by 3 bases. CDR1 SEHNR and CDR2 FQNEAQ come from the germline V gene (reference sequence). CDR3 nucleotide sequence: TGTGCCAGCAGCCTCGGGACTAGCGGGACAGATACGCAGTATTTT. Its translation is CASSLGTSGTDTQYF.

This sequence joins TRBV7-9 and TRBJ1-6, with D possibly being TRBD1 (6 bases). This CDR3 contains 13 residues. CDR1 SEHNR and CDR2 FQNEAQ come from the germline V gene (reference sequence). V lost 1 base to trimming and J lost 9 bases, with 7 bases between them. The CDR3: CASSLEDSSPLHF. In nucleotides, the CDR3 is TGTGCCAGCAGCTTAGAGGACAGTTCACCCCTCCACTTT.